The 22 T cell receptor beta chains reported below all come from one sample, sequenced in a study of molecular identifiers for immune sequencing clone quantification. A single record per CDR3 protein comes from TCRdb applying MiXCR to the PCR reads. Of 70,000 to 95,000 distinct CDR3 sequences listed, around 20% are singletons. Material: naive CD8+ T cells from blood, with Jurkat cell RNA spiked in. The subset: FACS-sorted CD8+CD4-CCR7+CD45RA+ naive T cells. These receptor sequences come from a human donor in good health. Some libraries in this study had Jurkat cell RNA spiked in.

In its sample, this clonotype was seen many times. The V call is TRBV27, the J call TRBJ2-3; D is perhaps TRBD1 (8 bases). This CDR3 has 15 residues. Germline lookup yields CDR1 MNHEY and CDR2 SMNVEV (reference sequence). V was shortened by 3 bases and J by 4 bases, with 14 bases between the two germline ends. The CDR3 DNA follows: TGTGCCAGCAGTTTCCGGACAGGGAGGGCAGATACGCAGTATTTT. This encodes CASSFRTGRADTQYF.

This clonotype was recorded at least ten times. The CDR3 here is CASSSRTDEQYF. The CDR3 DNA sequence: TGTGCCAGCAGCTCGCGGACCGACGAGCAGTACTTC. The chain couples TRBV7-9 to TRBJ2-7; unclear D gene. There are 12 residues in the CDR3. Between the trimmed V and J ends, which lost 4 bases and 5 bases, there was a span of 9 bases. Germline lookup yields CDR1 SEHNR and CDR2 FQNEAQ (reference sequence).

In its sample, this clonotype was seen many times. The CDR3 loop reads CASSHTGGDEQFF. The CDR3 region has the DNA TGTGCCAGCAGCCACACAGGGGGTGATGAGCAGTTCTTC. The rearrangement joins TRBV5-5 to TRBJ2-1; 8 bases are shared with TRBD1. The V gene end was trimmed by 4 bases and the J gene end by 8 bases; junction bases not matched to a gene: 5. Germline CDR1 reads SGHKS; CDR2 reads YYEKEE (reference sequence). This CDR3 spans 13 amino acids. Filled out from reference TRBV5-5 and TRBJ2-1, the complete variable domain reads DAGVTQSPTHLIKTRGQQVTLRCSPISGHKSVSWYQQVLGQGPQFIFQYYEKEERGRGNFPDRFSARQFPNYSSELNVNALLLGDSALYLCASSHTGGDEQFFGPGTRLTVL.

The sample holds many counts of this clonotype. The chain links TRBV6-5 to TRBJ2-1, with 10 bases matching TRBD1. Germline CDR1 is MNHEY and CDR2 is SVGAGI. The CDR3 spans 14 residues. V dropped 2 bases and J dropped 7; count of bases not matched to a gene: 2. The CDR3 region has the DNA TGTGCCAGCAGTTACGGACAGGGGGATAATGAGCAGTTCTTC. It yields the protein CASSYGQGDNEQFF.

This clonotype was seen a handful of times. The V gene is TRBV9, the J gene TRBJ1-1, with D unresolved. Germline-derived CDR1 and CDR2 are SGDLS and YYNGEE. The CDR3 is 13 amino acids. Trimming removed 3 bases from V and 4 bases from J, with 10 bases in between. CDR3 DNA sequence: TGTGCCAGCAGCGCTGGTGGTTCCACTGAAGCTTTCTTT. Protein sequence: CASSAGGSTEAFF.

This clonotype was detected ten times or more. The gene calls are TRBV21-1 and TRBJ2-5; TRBD1 is the table's D call and was not checked against the DNA. TRBV21-1 is labeled a pseudogene. The CDR3 is made up of 13 amino acids. The CDR3 loop reads CASSKPGEETQYF. The CDR3 region has the DNA TGTGCCAGCAGCAAACCCGGGGAAGAGACCCAGTACTTC.

This clonotype was seen a few times. This chain joins TRBV24-1 and TRBJ2-1, with D unresolved. Trimming pared 2 bases from V and 0 bases from J, leaving 10 bases between. The CDR3 covers 16 residues. The germline CDR1 and CDR2 sequences are KGHDR and SFDVKD. Here the CDR3 DNA reads TGTGCCACCAGTGATTCCACGGTTAGCTCCTACAATGAGCAGTTCTTC. The encoded protein is CATSDSTVSSYNEQFF.

At least ten counts were recorded for this clonotype. The chain recombines TRBV3-1 with TRBJ2-2; TRBD1 aligns across 11 bases. The V segment lost 0 bases and the J segment 5 bases; nucleotides outside the gene matches: 2. Germline V CDR1 and CDR2: LGHDT, YNNKEL (reference sequence). The CDR3 is made up of 16 amino acids. The CDR3, as DNA: TGTGCCAGCAGCCAAGATGGGGACAGGGGGACCGGGGAGCTGTTTTTT. Amino acids: CASSQDGDRGTGELFF.

This clonotype came up many times. The chain links TRBV4-1 to TRBJ1-5; possibly TRBD1 for D (6 bases). Germline CDR1 MGHRA, CDR2 YSYEKL. CDR3 length equals 14 residues. The V and J ends lost 5 bases and 3 bases respectively, with 11 bases between them. The CDR3 loop is CASSFTGLNQPQHF. Written as DNA, the CDR3 is TGCGCCAGCAGCTTTACAGGGCTCAATCAGCCCCAGCATTTT.

This clonotype was counted at least ten times. The chain joins TRBV12-3 or TRBV12-4 to TRBJ2-3, with 7 nucleotides matching TRBD1. This CDR3 has 15 amino acids. V lost 5 bases and J lost 0; bases outside the gene matches: 5. The CDR3 DNA is TGTGCCAGCAGTACCAGGGGGTCTAGCACAGATACGCAGTATTTT. Translation gives CASSTRGSSTDTQYF.

This clonotype has ten or more counts. The chain employs TRBV4-3 and TRBJ2-7; TRBD1 matches at 11 bases. CDR3 size: 15 residues. V was clipped by 1 base and J by 5 bases; unmatched bases: 4. Germline CDR1 and CDR2: LGHNA and YSLEER. The CDR3 DNA reads TGCGCCAGCAGCCAAGGCCCGGGACAGGGGGACGAGCAGTACTTC. It codes for CASSQGPGQGDEQYF.

This clonotype occurred many times. The J gene is TRBJ1-6, the V gene TRBV30; D is ambiguous. The germline V gene has CDR1 GTSNPN and CDR2 SVGIG (reference sequence). The CDR3 sequence is 16 residues long. The germline V and J ends were trimmed by 3 bases and 4 bases, with 16 bases remaining between them. This CDR3 is CAWSRNPRGYNSPLHF. CDR3 nucleotides: TGTGCCTGGAGCCGAAACCCCCGCGGGTATAATTCACCCCTCCACTTT.

This clonotype was observed many times. The gene calls are TRBV13 and TRBJ2-3, with TRBD2 matching over 14 bases. Germline V gene sequence: CDR1 PRHDT, CDR2 FYEKMQ (reference sequence). The CDR3 length is 20 residues. V lost 1 base to trimming and J lost 4 bases; unmatched junction nucleotides: 13. CDR3 region: CASSLVPGAVTSGRADTQYF. The CDR3 DNA follows: TGTGCCAGCAGCTTAGTTCCGGGGGCCGTGACTAGCGGGAGGGCAGATACGCAGTATTTT.

With respect to this clonotype: It may be a read error: a sequence one base away is much more abundant. The genes are TRBV16 and TRBJ2-7; no reliable D call. The CDR3 spans 15 residues. The V gene's germline CDR1 is KGHSY and CDR2 FQNENV. Trimming left V 2 bases short and J 0 bases short, with 11 bases between. CDR3: CASSQSLGYSYEQYF. The CDR3 DNA reads as TGTGCCAGCAGCCAAAGCCTCGGATACTCCTACGAGCAGTACTTC.

This clonotype was counted many times. The rearrangement links TRBV7-2 to TRBJ2-1, with D unresolved. The germline V and J ends were trimmed by 5 bases and 5 bases, with 13 bases remaining between them. This CDR3 region has 14 residues. CDR1 is SGHTA, CDR2 FQGNSA, per germline. This CDR3 reads CASSPRWRDNEQFF. Here the CDR3 DNA reads TGTGCCAGCAGCCCCCGGTGGAGAGACAATGAGCAGTTCTTC.

Comment on this clonotype: Being one base from a much bigger clone, this may be a read error. The rearrangement links TRBV28 to TRBJ1-1; D is unclear. Germline loops: CDR1 MDHEN, CDR2 SYDVKM. The CDR3 is 13 residues long. CDR3 amino acids: CAGSFRGGTEAFF. The CDR3 coding sequence is TGTGCCGGCAGTTTTCGGGGAGGGACTGAAGCTTTCTTT.

Many counts were recorded for this clonotype. DNA of the CDR3: TGCAGTGTTTTTAGCGGAGACTTCTCTAGCACAGATACGCAGTATTTT. Encoded protein: CSVFSGDFSSTDTQYF. This chain uses TRBV20-1 with TRBJ2-3, with D possibly being TRBD2 (6 bases). CDR3 length: 16 amino acids. Germline V gene data show CDR1 as DFQATT and CDR2 as SNEGSKA (reference sequence). Trimming stripped 7 bases from V and 0 bases from J, with 20 bases between.

This clonotype was seen ten or more times. This chain joins TRBV19 and TRBJ1-1; D gene uncertain. The CDR3 runs 14 residues. The germline CDR1 and CDR2 sequences are LNHDA and SQIVND (reference sequence). Trimming left V 7 bases short and J 3 bases short, with 15 bases between. CDR3 DNA: TGTGCCAGTACCTTCGGGAGCCTCCACACTGAAGCTTTCTTT. Its translation: CASTFGSLHTEAFF.

This clonotype has a count of ten or more. This sequence joins TRBV6-5 and TRBJ1-5; D uncertain. Germline V CDR1 and CDR2: MNHEY, SVGAGI. Deletions cut 8 bases from V and 2 bases from J, with 10 bases between. There are 13 residues in the CDR3. The CDR3 bases are TGTGCCAGCGCCTCGGGAGGCAATCAGCCCCAGCATTTT. Protein: CASASGGNQPQHF.

V gene TRBV19 combines with J gene TRBJ2-1, with D perhaps matching TRBD2 (6 bases). The CDR3 totals 15 residues. Germline V gives CDR1 LNHDA, CDR2 SQIVND (reference sequence). V was trimmed by 3 bases and J by 5 bases, leaving 14 bases between them. In nucleotides, the CDR3 is TGTGCCAGTAGTATTACGGCGCGGGGTGACAATGAGCAGTTCTTC. Protein product: CASSITARGDNEQFF. The full variable domain, its missing parts supplied by reference TRBV19 and TRBJ2-1, is DGGITQSPKYLFRKEGQNVTLSCEQNLNHDAMYWYRQDPGQGLRLIYYSQIVNDFQKGDIAEGYSVSREKKESFPLTVTSAQKNPTAFYLCASSITARGDNEQFFGPGTRLTVL.

V usage is TRBV29-1 and J usage is TRBJ2-1; 7 nucleotides align to TRBD2. Germline V gene data show CDR1 as SQVTM and CDR2 as ANQGSEA. The CDR3 runs 14 residues. After removal of 2 bases from V and 4 bases from J, the junction contained 5 bases not matched to a gene. CDR3 sequence: CSVERQGGYNEQFF. DNA of the CDR3: TGCAGCGTTGAACGCCAGGGAGGGTACAATGAGCAGTTCTTC.

As to this clonotype: A far larger clone is one base from this, pointing to a likely read error. The chain links TRBV3-1 to TRBJ2-7; TRBD1 matches 7 bases. This CDR3 contains 13 residues. Germline CDR1 LGHDT, CDR2 YNNKEL (reference sequence). The CDR3, as DNA: TGTGCCAACAGCCCCCGGGACAGCTACGAGCAGTACTTC. Translating it yields CANSPRDSYEQYF.